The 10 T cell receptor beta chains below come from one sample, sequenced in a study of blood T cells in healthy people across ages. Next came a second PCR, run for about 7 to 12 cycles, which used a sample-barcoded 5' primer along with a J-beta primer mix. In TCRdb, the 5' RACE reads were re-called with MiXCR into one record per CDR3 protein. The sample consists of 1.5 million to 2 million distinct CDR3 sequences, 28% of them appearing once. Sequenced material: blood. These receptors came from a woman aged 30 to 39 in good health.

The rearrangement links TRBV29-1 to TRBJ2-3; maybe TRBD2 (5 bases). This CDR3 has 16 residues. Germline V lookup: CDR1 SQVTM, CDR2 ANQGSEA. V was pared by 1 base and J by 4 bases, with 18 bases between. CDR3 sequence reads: CSVEAPWSGSADTQYF. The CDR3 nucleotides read TGCAGCGTTGAAGCCCCGTGGAGCGGTAGCGCAGATACGCAGTATTTT.

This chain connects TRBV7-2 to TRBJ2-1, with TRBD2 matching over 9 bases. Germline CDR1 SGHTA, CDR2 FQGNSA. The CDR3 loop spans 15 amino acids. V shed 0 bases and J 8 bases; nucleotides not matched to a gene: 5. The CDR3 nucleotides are TGTGCCAGCAGCTTAGCTAGCGGGGGAGGCTATGAGCAGTTCTTC. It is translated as CASSLASGGGYEQFF.

CDR3 coding DNA: TGTGCCAGCAGCCAAGATATGCGAGGTCTACCCTACAATGAGCAGTTCTTC. This codes for CASSQDMRGLPYNEQFF. This chain connects TRBV3-1 to TRBJ2-1; no clear D gene. V was clipped by 0 bases and J by 2 bases, with 14 bases between them. The CDR3 runs 17 residues. The germline CDR1 and CDR2 sequences are LGHDT and YNNKEL (reference sequence).

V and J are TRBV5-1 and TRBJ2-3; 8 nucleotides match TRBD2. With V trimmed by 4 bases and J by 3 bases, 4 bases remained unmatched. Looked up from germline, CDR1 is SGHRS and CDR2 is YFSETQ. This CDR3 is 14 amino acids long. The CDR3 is CASSAGLVTDTQYF. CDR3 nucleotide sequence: TGCGCCAGCAGCGCGGGACTAGTTACAGATACGCAGTATTTT.

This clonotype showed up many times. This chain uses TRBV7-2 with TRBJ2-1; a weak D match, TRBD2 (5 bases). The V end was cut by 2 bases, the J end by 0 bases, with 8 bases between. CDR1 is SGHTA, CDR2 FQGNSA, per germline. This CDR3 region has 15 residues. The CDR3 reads CASSLTAASYNEQFF. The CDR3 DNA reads TGTGCCAGCAGCTTAACAGCGGCCTCCTACAATGAGCAGTTCTTC.

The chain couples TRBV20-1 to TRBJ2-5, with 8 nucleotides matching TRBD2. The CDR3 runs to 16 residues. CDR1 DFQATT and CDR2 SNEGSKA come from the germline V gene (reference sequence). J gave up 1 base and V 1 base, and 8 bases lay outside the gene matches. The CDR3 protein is CSARVLGGGSQETQYF. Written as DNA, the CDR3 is TGCAGTGCTAGAGTCCTGGGCGGGGGGTCCCAAGAGACCCAGTACTTC.

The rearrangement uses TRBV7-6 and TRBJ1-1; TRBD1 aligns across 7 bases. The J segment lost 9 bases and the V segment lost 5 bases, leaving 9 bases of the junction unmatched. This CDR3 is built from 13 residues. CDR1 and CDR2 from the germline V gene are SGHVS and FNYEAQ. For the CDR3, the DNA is TGTGCCAGCAGCGACAGGGAACTGACGAAAGCTTTCTTT. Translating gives CASSDRELTKAFF.

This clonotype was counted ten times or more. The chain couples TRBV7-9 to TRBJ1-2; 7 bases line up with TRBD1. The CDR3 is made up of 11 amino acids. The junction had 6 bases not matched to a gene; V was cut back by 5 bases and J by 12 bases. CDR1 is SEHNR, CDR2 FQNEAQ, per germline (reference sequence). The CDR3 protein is CASSQGDRDTF. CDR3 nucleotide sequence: TGTGCCAGCAGCCAAGGGGACAGAGACACCTTC.

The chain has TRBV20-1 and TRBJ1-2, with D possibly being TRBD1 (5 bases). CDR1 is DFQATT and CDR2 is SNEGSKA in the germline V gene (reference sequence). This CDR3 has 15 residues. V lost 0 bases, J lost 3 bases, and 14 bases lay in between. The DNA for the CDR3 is TGCAGTGCTAGAGATCTCGCCGGGGACGACTATGGCTACACCTTC. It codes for CSARDLAGDDYGYTF.

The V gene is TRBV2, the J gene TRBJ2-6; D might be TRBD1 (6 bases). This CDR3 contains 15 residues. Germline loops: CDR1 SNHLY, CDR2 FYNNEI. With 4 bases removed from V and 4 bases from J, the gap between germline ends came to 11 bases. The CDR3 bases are TGTGCCAGCAGTGGGAACAGGGCCGGGGCCAACGTCCTGACTTTC. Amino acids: CASSGNRAGANVLTF.